A single sample is the source of the 13 T cell receptor beta chains below, sequenced in a study of vaccination and CD4 T cells after COVID-19. Sequencing of the DNA from cultured CD4+ T cells was carried out with the Oncomine TCR Beta short-read assay. TCRdb recomputed calls from the PCR reads with MiXCR, one row per CDR3 protein. The table includes roughly 6,400 distinct CDR3 sequences, about 44% detected once. These receptors' antigens are unknown. As for treatment: roughly 11-day PBMC culture with coronavirus spike peptide pools or control peptides (ViraFEST assay). Harvesting of the unexposed donor's CD4+ T cells predated the COVID-19 pandemic (2011-2018). Specimen: CD4+ T cells from blood, cultured in vitro. All receptors derive from a human donor in good health.

Notes on this clonotype: Likely a read error: the CDR3 ends without its conserved phenylalanine or tryptophan. The V and J genes are TRBV12-3 or TRBV12-4 and TRBJ1-5; no definite D call. V lost 4 bases to trimming and J lost 4 bases, with 14 bases between them. The CDR3 contains 15 residues. Written as DNA, the CDR3 is TGTGCCAGCAGTTCCGGACCGCTGGGGAATCAGCCCCAGCATCTT. Amino acids: CASSSGPLGNQPQHL.

The chain combines TRBV11-2 with TRBJ1-1; perhaps TRBD1 as D (6 bases). The V and J ends lost 2 bases and 12 bases respectively, with 25 bases between them. The germline CDR1 and CDR2 sequences are SGHAT and FQNNGV. The CDR3 is 16 residues long. Here the CDR3 reads CASSLSGGAPPWGTFF. CDR3 coding DNA: TGTGCCAGCAGCTTATCCGGGGGGGCACCTCCGTGGGGGACTTTCTTT.

This rearrangement joins TRBV7-2 to TRBJ1-2, with D maybe TRBD1 (5 bases). Trimming pared 0 bases from V and 7 bases from J, leaving 15 bases between. CDR3 size: 15 residues. Germline V lookup: CDR1 SGHTA, CDR2 FQGNSA. The CDR3 reads CASSLAGTDTSGYTF. The CDR3 nucleotides read TGTGCCAGCAGCTTAGCTGGGACGGATACGAGTGGCTACACCTTC.

The sample holds one count of this clonotype. The chain couples TRBV12-3 or TRBV12-4 to TRBJ2-3; D remains unclear. The CDR3 extends over 14 amino acids. The V gene lost 4 bases and the J gene lost 4 bases, with 12 bases spanning the gap. The CDR3 region has the DNA TGTGCCAGCAGTTCGGACCCGAAGGCAGATACGCAGTATTTT. Its protein is CASSSDPKADTQYF.

The chain joins TRBV24-1 to TRBJ2-5, with 10 bases matching TRBD1. CDR1 KGHDR and CDR2 SFDVKD come from the germline V gene. There are 18 residues in the CDR3. V lost 4 bases and J lost 4; bases outside the gene matches: 14. The CDR3 sequence: CATSDPRRTGGDGETQYF. The CDR3 region has the DNA TGTGCCACCAGTGACCCTCGGAGGACAGGGGGGGATGGAGAGACCCAGTACTTC.

The chain combines TRBV20-1 with TRBJ2-3; 7 bases map to TRBD2. CDR3 size: 16 residues. Germline loops: CDR1 DFQATT, CDR2 SNEGSKA (reference sequence). The J segment lost 2 bases and the V segment lost 5 bases, leaving 13 bases of the junction unmatched. In nucleotides, the CDR3 is TGCAGTGCTGCGGCCCGGGGAGGGGCACCCACAGATACGCAGTATTTT. Protein sequence: CSAAARGGAPTDTQYF.

This clonotype was observed a single time. V gene TRBV7-8 combines with J gene TRBJ1-5, with 7 bases fitting TRBD1. Germline V gives CDR1 SGHVS, CDR2 FQNEAQ. V dropped 5 bases and J dropped 7; count of bases not matched to a gene: 5. The CDR3 has 13 residues. The chain's CDR3 is CASSARGWQPQHF. The CDR3 nucleotides read TGTGCCAGCAGCGCCAGGGGGTGGCAGCCCCAGCATTTT.

This clonotype was detected a few times. The V and J genes are TRBV6-1 and TRBJ1-5, with D possibly matching TRBD1 (6 bases). Trimming pared 6 bases from V and 6 bases from J, leaving 21 bases between. This CDR3 is built from 16 residues. From germline, CDR1 is MNHNS and CDR2 SASEGT. The DNA of the CDR3 is TGTGCCAGCAGCCCGCCCCGAAATCTGGGGGCTCAGCCCCAGCATTTT. Translating it yields CASSPPRNLGAQPQHF.

This CDR3 is CSEKIQGQEYF. The CDR3, as DNA: TGCAGTGAAAAAATACAGGGACAGGAGTATTTT. The chain employs TRBV20-1 and TRBJ1-3; 8 bases agree with TRBD1. CDR1 and CDR2 from the germline V gene are DFQATT and SNEGSKA (reference sequence). With V trimmed by 7 bases and J by 16 bases, 12 bases remained unmatched. The CDR3 sequence is 11 residues long.

The V gene is TRBV6-2 or TRBV6-3, the J gene TRBJ2-1; a weak D match, TRBD2 (5 bases). CDR1 MNHEY and CDR2 SVGEGT come from the germline V gene. The CDR3 is made up of 14 amino acids. Trimming stripped 9 bases from V and 3 bases from J, with 15 bases between. The CDR3 DNA reads as TGTGCCAGTGAAGAGAGCGGTCGCTACAATGAGCAGTTCTTC. Translating gives CASEESGRYNEQFF.

This clonotype was counted a few times. V gene TRBV7-8 combines with J gene TRBJ2-2; 7 nucleotides agree with TRBD1. The CDR3 length is 16 residues. Losses at the gene ends were 4 bases for V and 4 bases for J; bases not matched to a gene: 9. The germline V gene encodes CDR1 SGHVS and CDR2 FQNEAQ. In nucleotides, the CDR3 is TGTGCCAGCAGCTCCCCCCGCCCAGGGGGCACCGGGGAGCTGTTTTTT. Its translation is CASSSPRPGGTGELFF.

In its sample, this clonotype was seen a few times. This CDR3 reads CASLKSGSSGQPQHF. In DNA form, the CDR3 reads TGTGCCAGCCTTAAGTCCGGATCCTCTGGACAGCCCCAGCATTTT. The J gene is TRBJ1-5, the V gene TRBV6-2 or TRBV6-3; D gene uncertain. The CDR3 length is 15 residues. Germline lookup yields CDR1 MNHEY and CDR2 SVGEGT. V dropped 8 bases and J dropped 7 bases, with 21 bases sitting between them.

This clonotype was seen once. The chain recombines TRBV20-1 with TRBJ2-1, with 13 bases aligning to TRBD2. CDR3 length: 17 amino acids. With 3 bases clipped from V and 8 bases from J, the junction kept 13 bases outside the gene matches. In germline, CDR1 is DFQATT, CDR2 SNEGSKA (reference sequence). The CDR3 DNA is TGCAGTGCTAGTCGACTAGCGGGAGGAGGACTAAGGGATGAGCAGTTCTTC. Translated: CSASRLAGGGLRDEQFF.